This T cell receptor beta chain came from a study of neurological immune-mediated disorders. TCRdb passed the 5' RACE reads through MiXCR, listing each CDR3 protein once. In the table there are more than 20,000 distinct CDR3 sequences, about 2.6% of which are singletons. This clonotype was seen many times. Trimming took 5 bases from V and 8 from J; bases not matched to a gene: 8. Germline CDR1 SQVTM, CDR2 ANQGSEA. CDR3 length equals 13 residues. The rearrangement joins TRBV29-1 to TRBJ1-2; 10 positions agree with TRBD1. The clonotype comes from a woman in her fifties or sixties with multiple sclerosis. The specimen was PBMCs. The DNA for the CDR3 is TGCAGCGTTATGACAGGGGGCGCGGAGGGCTACACCTTC. It encodes CSVMTGGAEGYTF.